This T cell receptor (beta chain) was found in a study of T-cell memory formation after mild COVID-19. Whole-study findings and limits: Confirmation of SARS-CoV-2 specificity was lacking for second-wave clones peaking day 37. A second wave expanding day 15 to 37 was CD4+-biased; contracting clones were balanced. Pre-infection memory contained some responding clones, which suggested that cross-reactive memory had joined.

This clonotype was counted only a few times. The antigen is unknown. Constant-segment primers were used for 5'RACE, and the resulting TCR alpha and TCR beta cDNA libraries carried sample barcodes and UMIs. Using its own MiXCR run on the 5' RACE reads, TCRdb lists one record per CDR3 protein. This sample has 92,000 or so distinct CDR3 sequences, with less than 15% found just once. V was pared by 0 bases and J by 4 bases, with 7 bases of the junction left unmatched. Germline loops: CDR1 MNHEY, CDR2 SVGAGI. This CDR3 has 17 amino acids. The TCR sequence derives from an adult woman who had mild COVID-19 (a few samples of this study predate the infection). Cell type and time point are not known. Source material: PBMCs or a T cell subset sorted from them (not recorded which). This chain uses TRBV6-5 with TRBJ2-7; 12 positions agree with TRBD2. The CDR3 here is CASSYSGLAGGPYEQYF. The CDR3 nucleotides read TGTGCCAGCAGTTACTCGGGTCTAGCGGGAGGGCCGTACGAGCAGTACTTC.